These 19 T cell receptor beta chains were all obtained from the same sample, sequenced in a study of T cells in women clearing cervical HPV infection. Some clones are missing from TCRdb's copy, which holds only in-frame ones; the method was immunoSEQ multiplex PCR. With about 46,000 clones in the sample, the ten largest clones hold under 40%. The specimen sequenced was blood buffy coat. The receptor source for this set is a woman aged 18 to 75 with a cervical HPV16 infection that either progressed to CIN3+ or cleared (not recorded which).

About this clone itself: Sequencing ends 3 residues short of the CDR3 end; the germline J gene provides the rest. The chain carries TRBV11-2 and TRBJ2-3; maybe TRBD1 (6 bases). Germline V gene lookup returns CDR1 SGHAT and CDR2 FQNNGV. This CDR3 has 15 amino acids. The germline V and J ends were trimmed by 5 bases and 2 bases, with 14 bases remaining between them. The part of the CDR3 DNA that was read is TGTGCCAGCAGCCACCGACAGGCCCTCACAGATACG. This sequence encodes CASSHRQALTDT. From start to end, the CDR3 is CASSHRQALTDTQYF.

The CDR3 spells CASSYQVRAGELFF. CDR3 bases read: TGTGCCAGCAGTTACCAAGTTAGGGCCGGGGAG. The V gene is TRBV6-2 or TRBV6-3, the J gene TRBJ2-2; the D is unclear. The observed sequence ends 3 residues before the CDR3 terminus, with the missing tail filled in from the germline J gene. The CDR3 length is 14 residues. V was shortened by 2 bases and J by 6 bases, with 10 bases between the two germline ends. Germline V gene data show CDR1 as MNHEY and CDR2 as SVGEGT.

As for this clone: The read terminates 3 residues before the CDR3 end, so the remaining end is supplied by the germline J gene. The chain recombines TRBV19 with TRBJ1-4, with a possible D match to TRBD1 (6 bases). Germline V lookup: CDR1 LNHDA, CDR2 SQIVND (reference sequence). This CDR3 contains 17 residues. CDR3 DNA, as far as it was read: TGTGCCAGTAGTATAGATAATACAGGGAGTGGGGCCAACGTA. Translated: CASSIDNTGSGANV. The CDR3, in full, reads CASSIDNTGSGANVLFF.

In the case of this clone: The CDR3 goes on 3 residues after the read ends, and that part is filled in from the germline J gene. The chain couples TRBV7-9 to TRBJ1-1; D might be TRBD1 (6 bases). The germline V and J ends were trimmed by 5 bases and 7 bases, with 17 bases remaining between them. Germline assignment: CDR1 SEHNR and CDR2 FQNEAQ (reference sequence). The CDR3 runs to 14 residues. Here the CDR3 reads CASSLGLGAIEAFF. The CDR3 DNA, read in part, is TGTGCCAGCAGCCTTGGTCTGGGGGCGATTGAA.

Of note for this clone: The sequenced fragment ends 3 residues before the CDR3 boundary, so the rest is inferred from the germline J gene. This chain links TRBV7-6 with TRBJ1-2, with D possibly TRBD1 on 6 matching bases. Germline V gene lookup returns CDR1 SGHVS and CDR2 FNYEAQ. This CDR3 is built from 18 residues. The CDR3: CASSPDLAGGYSYNDYTF. The covered CDR3 bases are TGTGCCAGCAGCCCCGATCTAGCGGGGGGCTACTCCTACAATGAC.

Of note for this clone: The read is 3 residues too short to cover the CDR3 end, so that end is filled in from the germline J gene. The chain recombines TRBV2 with TRBJ1-1; tentatively, D is TRBD1 (6 bases). The CDR3 is 16 residues long. V was pared by 7 bases and J by 4 bases, with 22 bases between. Germline CDR1 and CDR2: SNHLY and FYNNEI. CDR3 DNA (partial): TGTGCCAGCACCCAGGGGACGCCAAGTAGGTCCACTGAA. It specifies CASTQGTPSRSTE. The CDR3, in full, reads CASTQGTPSRSTEAFF.

As concerns this clone: The missing CDR3 end, 3 residues past where the read stops, is filled in from the germline J gene. The chain is built from TRBV20-1 and TRBJ2-7; D is perhaps TRBD1 (5 bases). The CDR3 has 12 amino acids. V dropped 6 bases and J dropped 6 bases, with 15 bases sitting between them. CDR1 and CDR2 from the germline V gene are DFQATT and SNEGSKA (reference sequence). CDR3 DNA, as far as it was read: TGCAGTGCCGGACACGTTTTTGGCGAG. The encoded protein is CSAGHVFGE. The whole CDR3 reads CSAGHVFGEQYF.

A remark on this clone: Read sequence stops 3 residues before the CDR3 end, and the germline J gene provides the missing end. The chain is built from TRBV19 and TRBJ2-7; tentatively, D is TRBD2 (6 bases). CDR1 is LNHDA, CDR2 SQIVND, per germline (reference sequence). Trimming left V 4 bases short and J 0 bases short, with 10 bases between. CDR3 length: 14 amino acids. The CDR3 loop reads CASSTAGYSYEQYF. CDR3 DNA, as far as it was read: TGTGCCAGTAGTACGGCGGGATACTCCTACGAG.

In regard to this clone: Read data end 3 residues before the CDR3 end; the end is taken from the germline J gene. The genes are TRBV11-3 and TRBJ2-2, with no clear D. This CDR3 is built from 12 residues. Germline CDR1 SGHNT, CDR2 YENEEA. V lost 1 base and J lost 5, with 2 bases in between. This CDR3 reads CASSLATGELFF. Partial CDR3 DNA: TGTGCCAGCAGCTTAGCTACCGGGGAG.

Notes on this clone: The CDR3 is cut off 3 residues early in the read; its end comes from the germline J gene. The sample has other DNA sequences that encode this CDR3 too. The rearrangement uses TRBV30 and TRBJ1-3, with a weak D call TRBD1 (6 bases). The V end lost 8 bases, the J end lost 4 bases, and 15 bases lay between the germline ends. Per germline, CDR1 GTSNPN and CDR2 SVGIG (reference sequence). This CDR3 has 13 residues. Partial CDR3 DNA: TGTGCCCAGACTCCTACAGGGGGAAACACC. Its translation: CAQTPTGGNT. From start to end, the CDR3 is CAQTPTGGNTIYF.

Of note for this clone: The CDR3 goes on 3 residues after the read ends, and that part is filled in from the germline J gene. This sequence joins TRBV7-3 and TRBJ2-1; weak D call: TRBD2 (7 bases). The CDR3 length is 16 residues. CDR1 is SGHTA and CDR2 is FQGTGA in the germline V gene. V lost 5 bases, J lost 8 bases, and 22 bases lay in between. CDR3 bases read: TGTGCCAGCAGCCCCTGGGGGGGAGGGGGTTGGGATGAG. It encodes CASSPWGGGGWDE. The full CDR3 protein reads CASSPWGGGGWDEQFF. The variable domain in full, completed from reference TRBV7-3 and TRBJ2-1, reads GAGVSQTPSNKVTEKGKYVELRCDPISGHTALYWYRQSLGQGPEFLIYFQGTGAADDSGLPNDRFFAVRPEGSVSTLKIQRTERGDSAVYLCASSPWGGGGWDEQFFGPGTRLTVL.

With regard to this clone: The read falls 3 residues short of the CDR3 end, and the missing part is taken from the germline J gene. This rearrangement joins TRBV18 to TRBJ1-2, with TRBD1 as a possible D gene (5 bases). Germline lookup yields CDR1 KGHSH and CDR2 LQKENI. The CDR3 has 15 residues. The covered CDR3 bases are TGTGCCAGCTCACCAATAGCGGGGCCCTACAATGAC. It is translated as CASSPIAGPYND. The full CDR3 protein is CASSPIAGPYNDYTF.

The CDR3 sequence: CASSPDRAYGYTF. Incomplete CDR3 DNA: TGTGCCAGCTCACCAGACAGGGCCTATGGC. The chain recombines TRBV18 with TRBJ1-2; 7 positions match TRBD1. Coverage ceases 3 residues before the CDR3 finishes, and the germline J gene fills in the end. The trim removed 2 bases at V and 4 bases at J, leaving 1 base unmatched. Germline loops: CDR1 KGHSH, CDR2 LQKENI. CDR3 length equals 13 residues. The variable domain in full, with the rest retrieved from reference TRBV18 and TRBJ1-2, is NAGVMQNPRHLVRRRGQEARLRCSPMKGHSHVYWYRQLPEEGLKFMVYLQKENIIDESGMPKERFSAEFPKEGPSILRIQQVVRGDSAAYFCASSPDRAYGYTFGSGTRLTVV.

A word on this clone: The CDR3 end is not reached by the read, which stops 3 residues before it; the germline J gene fills it in. The rearrangement joins TRBV20-1 to TRBJ1-1, with D possibly being TRBD1 (6 bases). The CDR3 totals 11 residues. The V end was cut by 6 bases, the J end by 7 bases, with 12 bases between. Germline V gene data show CDR1 as DFQATT and CDR2 as SNEGSKA (reference sequence). The CDR3 loop is CSATTQGEAFF. The DNA read from the CDR3 is TGCAGTGCCACTACACAGGGTGAA.

Comment on this clone: The sequence runs out 3 residues before the end of the CDR3; the remainder is reconstructed from the germline J gene. The V and J genes are TRBV6-2 or TRBV6-3 and TRBJ2-1; TRBD1 matches 8 bases. The ends lost 7 bases at V and 5 bases at J; junction bases unmatched: 7. Germline V gene data show CDR1 as MNHEY and CDR2 as SVGEGT. There are 14 residues in the CDR3. CDR3 DNA (partial): TGTGCCAGCACGCGGACAGGGCCACACAATGAG. Translation gives CASTRTGPHNE. The entire CDR3 is CASTRTGPHNEQFF.

About this clone itself: The read ends 3 residues early relative to the CDR3; the germline J gene fills the gap. The chain joins TRBV7-6 to TRBJ1-1; TRBD1 is a possible D gene (5 bases). The CDR3 totals 13 residues. V shed 3 bases and J shed 4 bases, with 9 bases lying between them. CDR1 is SGHVS and CDR2 is FNYEAQ in the germline V gene. This chain's CDR3 is CASSFGGGTEAFF. The covered CDR3 bases are TGTGCCAGCAGCTTCGGGGGAGGCACTGAA.

The CDR3 DNA, read in part, is TGTGCCAGCAGCCAGGACAGGATCTACGAG. Translating it yields CASSQDRIYE. In full, the CDR3 is CASSQDRIYEQYF. The chain carries TRBV7-8 and TRBJ2-7; 7 bases are a match to TRBD1. The CDR3 extends 3 residues past the end of the read, so its final part is completed from the germline J gene. The CDR3 loop spans 13 amino acids. Germline V CDR1 and CDR2: SGHVS, FQNEAQ. Trimming cost V 5 bases and J 3 bases; bases outside gene matches: 4.

Note on this clone: From the germline J gene comes the end of the CDR3, since the read stops 3 residues before it. The chain recombines TRBV19 with TRBJ1-5, with 8 bases lining up with TRBD1. Germline CDR1 reads LNHDA; CDR2 reads SQIVND (reference sequence). The CDR3 is 16 amino acids. V dropped 7 bases and J dropped 6; count of bases not matched to a gene: 14. CDR3 DNA, as far as it was read: TGTGCCAGTAACATAGGACAGGGAACGTTGGGTCAGCCC. This translates into CASNIGQGTLGQP. In full, the CDR3 is CASNIGQGTLGQPQHF. The variable domain in full, completed from reference TRBV19 and TRBJ1-5, reads DGGITQSPKYLFRKEGQNVTLSCEQNLNHDAMYWYRQDPGQGLRLIYYSQIVNDFQKGDIAEGYSVSREKKESFPLTVTSAQKNPTAFYLCASNIGQGTLGQPQHFGDGTRLSIL.

Concerning this clone: Read data end 3 residues before the CDR3 end; the end is taken from the germline J gene. This chain connects TRBV6-1 to TRBJ1-5, with no clear D. Germline CDR1 reads MNHNS; CDR2 reads SASEGT. The V gene lost 6 bases and the J gene lost 1 base, with 13 bases spanning the gap. The CDR3 is 15 amino acids. The CDR3 spells CASRERRWSNQPQHF. The covered CDR3 bases are TGTGCCAGCAGGGAAAGGCGGTGGAGCAATCAGCCC.